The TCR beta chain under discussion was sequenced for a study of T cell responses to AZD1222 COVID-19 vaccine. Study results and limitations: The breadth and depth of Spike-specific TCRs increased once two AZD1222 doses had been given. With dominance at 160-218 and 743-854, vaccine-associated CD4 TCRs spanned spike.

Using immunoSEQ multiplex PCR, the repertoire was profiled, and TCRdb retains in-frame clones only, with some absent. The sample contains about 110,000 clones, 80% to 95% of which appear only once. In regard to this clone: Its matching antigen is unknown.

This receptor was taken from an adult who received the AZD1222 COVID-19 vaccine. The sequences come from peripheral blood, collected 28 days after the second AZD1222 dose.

The DNA of the CDR3 is TGTGCCAGCCAGACAGGCCTAACAAATTCACCCCTCCACTTT. It yields the protein CASQTGLTNSPLHF. The chain combines TRBV5-6 with TRBJ1-6, with a possible D match to TRBD1 (6 bases). The V gene's germline CDR1 is SGHDT and CDR2 YYEEEE. The CDR3 runs 14 residues. The V gene lost 7 bases and the J gene lost 7 bases, with 15 bases spanning the gap.